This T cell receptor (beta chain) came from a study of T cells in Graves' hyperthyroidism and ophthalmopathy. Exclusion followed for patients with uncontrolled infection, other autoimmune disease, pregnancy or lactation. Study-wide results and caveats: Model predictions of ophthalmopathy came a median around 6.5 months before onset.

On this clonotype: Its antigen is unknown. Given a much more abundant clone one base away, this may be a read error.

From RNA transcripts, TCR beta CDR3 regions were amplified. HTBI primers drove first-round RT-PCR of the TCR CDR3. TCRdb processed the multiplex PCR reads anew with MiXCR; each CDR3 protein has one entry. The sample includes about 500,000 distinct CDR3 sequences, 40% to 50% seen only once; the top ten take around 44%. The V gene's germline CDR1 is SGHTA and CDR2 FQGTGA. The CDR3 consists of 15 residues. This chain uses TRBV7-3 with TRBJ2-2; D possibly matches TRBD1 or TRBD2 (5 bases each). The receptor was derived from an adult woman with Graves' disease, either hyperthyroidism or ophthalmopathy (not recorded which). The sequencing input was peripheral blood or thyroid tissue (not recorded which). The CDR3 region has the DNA TGTGCCGGCAGCACATCAGGGCGGGACACCGGGGAGCTGTTTTTT. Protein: CAGSTSGRDTGELFF.